This TCR beta chain emerged from a study of cytomegalovirus exposure and HLA in healthy donors. The overall study: Both the approximately 130 validation repertoires and the roughly 700 first-cohort repertoires used the same platform, as reported by a later analysis. Study conclusions and caveats: The finding came from a later analysis; first-cohort TCR clusters tended to co-occur in the 130 or so validation repertoires.

Per germline, CDR1 SGHVS and CDR2 FQNEAQ. The CDR3 loop spans 12 amino acids. Between the trimmed V and J ends, which lost 3 bases and 6 bases, there was a span of 5 bases. Repertoires were generated with immunoSEQ multiplex PCR, while TCRdb's copy carries only in-frame clones and drops some. This sample has about 240,000 clones; 80% to 90% occur once, and the top ten carry about 2.5%. This clone was picked up a small number of times. Its target is unknown. This chain connects TRBV7-8 to TRBJ2-2; D not resolved. Specimen: PBMCs. This sequence was found in a man younger than 30 in good health and CMV-seronegative. CDR3 loop: CASSFKSGELFF. CDR3 nucleotides: TGTGCCAGCAGCTTTAAATCCGGGGAGCTGTTTTTT.